This TCR beta chain was captured in a study of blood T cells in healthy people across ages (dated by TCRdb to between 2014 and 2017). About the investigation overall: In model experiments, template switching captured roughly one uniquely barcoded TCR beta cDNA molecule for every two T cells. Four age groups were formed from the donors: young (average around 15 years), middle-aged (approximately 40), aged (about 68) and long-lived (approximately 78). The study analyzed two additional independent replicas of 1 million unique cDNA reads from the same blood draw for two donors, one aged 18 to 29 and one aged 80 or older. Age-related changes in TCR beta repertoire diversity were measured in the study by deep sequencing normalized with unique cDNA molecular identifiers. Study-level results and caveats: Observed TCR beta diversity correlated strongly with the percentage of naive T cells measured by flow cytometry. Estimates of total diversity from one million sequenced T cells were regarded as lower bounds and underestimates. Donor CMV infection status was unknown, potentially confounding age-related changes in expanded clonotypes. Observed TCR beta diversity per million T cells fell roughly linearly with age, and a significant reduction was already apparent by age about 36. Because profiling used bulk unsorted PBMCs, naive and antigen-experienced compartments could not be compared conclusively. Compared with the aged group, more naive CD4+ T cells, fewer expanded clones and increased TCR diversity were shown by the long-lived group, suggesting age selection.

Libraries were constructed by 5' RACE. For sequencing, an Illumina HiSeq 2500 was employed. A second PCR of about 7 to 12 cycles was performed with a sample-barcoded 5' primer and a J-beta primer mix. A template-switch 5' adaptor carrying 12 random nucleotides introduced a unique molecular identifier onto each TCR beta cDNA molecule. At least 3 million CDR3-containing paired-end reads were obtained from each sample. The Mint cDNA synthesis kit, primed by a TRBC-specific oligonucleotide, was used to synthesize first-strand cDNA from all RNA. Following uracil-DNA glycosylase treatment, all cDNA underwent a first 18-cycle PCR with the universal primers M1SS and BC2_uni_R. For the original study's pipeline: Normalization of each sample was performed by random selection of 1 million high-quality reads, each carrying a distinct molecular identifier. Reads sharing molecular identifiers were discarded rather than binned into consensus sequences. MiTCR, set to a Q25 quality threshold and the strictest error-elimination algorithm, was used for CDR3 identification, clonotype clustering and error correction. Lower-bound total TCR beta diversity was estimated with a nonparametric unseen species model using Euler transformation. The public reads were reanalyzed by TCRdb: fastp trimming at Q25, MiXCR alignment, in-frame beta chains only. Entries are consolidated by CDR3 protein sequence, retaining the most common genes and DNA. TCRdb, rather than the study authors, made the V and J calls. Here the sample has more than 650,000 distinct CDR3 sequences; under 30% occur a single time. Around 3% of the sample rests with the top ten.

The roughly 39 donors, aged 6 to 90 years, were systemically healthy Caucasian individuals from Russia. Each donor gave ten milliliters of peripheral blood, collected into EDTA-treated Vacutainer tubes. Ficoll-Paque density-gradient centrifugation was used to isolate PBMCs, with at least 7 million obtained per sample. Total RNA was extracted from PBMCs with Trizol reagent, with at least 5.5 micrograms obtained per sample. For every donor, flow cytometry on a PBMC aliquot measured the percentage of naive CD45RAhigh/CD27high T cells. On this clonotype itself: Its cognate antigen has yet to be identified. No per-base quality is available; no much larger clone lies one base away.

The germline V gene encodes CDR1 ENHRY and CDR2 SYGVKD. Clipping removes 11 bases from V and 5 bases from J, with 10 as the unmatched junction base count. Measured from the cysteine to the phenylalanine, the CDR3 is 13 residues long. Solely the CDR3 DNA is kept, with 39 bases framed from the first base. These data were likewise used in another study, on T cells of mothers and their children. As that second study puts it: Donors were nine systemically healthy Caucasian individuals: three mothers and their six children. cDNA synthesis consumed the entire amount of extracted RNA, loaded at 1.5 ug RNA in each 15 ul reaction. In the second PCR, the M1S primer introduced both the sample barcodes and 2-4 random nucleotides. Each mother yielded over 9 million TCR beta CDR3 reads and each child a few million reads. TCR recombination output is similarly shaped by thymic selection in related and unrelated pairs, with a minor effect exerted by inherited differences. Normalized repertoire overlap in related mother-child pairs was always slightly higher than in unrelated mother-child pairs, but the difference was never significant. Persistent microchimeric T cell clones were not detected, at a sensitivity of 85 to 100 clones per million clonotypes. The study used deep NGS to compare TCR beta repertoires of mothers and children, seeking features distinguishing related mother-child pairs from unrelated individuals. The mean age was roughly 44 +/- 4 years for the mothers and about 10 +/- 4 years for the children. After adapter ligation was performed with NEBNext reagents, the libraries were sequenced on an Illumina HiSeq 2000 with 100+100 nt paired-end reads. To prevent cross-contamination, the mother and child libraries were prepared a month apart and were sequenced in separate runs. For each donor, somewhere between about 500,000 and 2,300,000 distinct TCR beta clonotypes were identified. Naive TCR beta clonotypes were estimated from low-frequency clonotypes matched to each donor's FACS-determined naive share, without sorting.

This receptor chain uses TRBV10-3 and TRBJ2-7; 9 of the junction bases match TRBD1. This TCR was sampled from a boy under 18 in good health. Sequencing was done on a sample of blood. The nucleotides are TGTGCCGTGCTCCCGGGACAGGGTGACGAGCAGTACTTC. Its protein is CAVLPGQGDEQYF.